What follows is one TCR beta chain and its context. This sample stems from a study of blood T cell repertoires in COVID-19. Study overall: The origin of the acute and convalescent COVID-19 samples was the United States, Italy and Spain. PBMCs, B-cell-depleted T cells, or T cells provided the cDNA or gDNA that made up the material.

The length of the CDR3 is 15 residues. CDR1 GTSNPN and CDR2 SVGIG come from the germline V gene (reference sequence). The J segment lost 8 bases and the V segment lost 3 bases, leaving 9 bases of the junction unmatched. Authors' processing steps: From reference gene primer amplification, estimates of nucleated cell counts were derived. Some clones are missing from TCRdb's copy, which holds only in-frame ones; the method was immunoSEQ multiplex PCR. V and J calls and clone size are as listed in that table; D and trimming were resolved from the DNA. The top ten hold roughly 0.9% of the sample, which has 150,000 to 200,000 clones, about 83% seen once.

The chain is built from TRBV30 and TRBJ2-2; 10 bases align to TRBD1. Material: peripheral blood. The receptor was derived from a woman under 30 who had recovered from COVID-19. CDR3 DNA: TGTGCCTGGAGGACCCGGGACAGGGGACTGGGGGAGCTGTTTTTT. Protein: CAWRTRDRGLGELFF.